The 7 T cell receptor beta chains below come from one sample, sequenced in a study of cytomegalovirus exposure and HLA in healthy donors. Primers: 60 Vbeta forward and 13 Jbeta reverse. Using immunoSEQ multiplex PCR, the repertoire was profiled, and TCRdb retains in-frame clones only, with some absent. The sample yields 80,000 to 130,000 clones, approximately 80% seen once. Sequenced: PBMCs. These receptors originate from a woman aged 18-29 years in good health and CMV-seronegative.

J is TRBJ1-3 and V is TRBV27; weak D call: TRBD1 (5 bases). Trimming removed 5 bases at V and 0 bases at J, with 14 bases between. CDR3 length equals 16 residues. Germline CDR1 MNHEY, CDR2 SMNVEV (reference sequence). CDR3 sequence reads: CASSPGDGGSGNTIYF. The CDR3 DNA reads TGTGCCAGCAGTCCTGGGGACGGGGGCTCTGGAAACACCATATATTTT.

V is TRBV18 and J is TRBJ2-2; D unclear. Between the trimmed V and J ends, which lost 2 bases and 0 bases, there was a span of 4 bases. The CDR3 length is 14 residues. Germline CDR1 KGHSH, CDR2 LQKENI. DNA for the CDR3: TGTGCCAGCTCACCAGAGACGAACACCGGGGAGCTGTTTTTT. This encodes CASSPETNTGELFF.

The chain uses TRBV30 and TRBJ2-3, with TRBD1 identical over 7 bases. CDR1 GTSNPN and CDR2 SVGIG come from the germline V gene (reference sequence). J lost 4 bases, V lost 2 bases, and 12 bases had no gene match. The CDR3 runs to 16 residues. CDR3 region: CAWSTWTGDLPDTQYF. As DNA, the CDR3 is TGTGCCTGGAGTACTTGGACAGGAGACCTTCCAGATACGCAGTATTTT.

CDR3 sequence reads: CASSSGEENTEAFF. In DNA form, the CDR3 reads TGCGCCAGCAGCTCTGGCGAGGAAAACACTGAAGCTTTCTTT. The chain is built from TRBV5-1 and TRBJ1-1; D gene uncertain. Germline CDR1 reads SGHRS; CDR2 reads YFSETQ. With 3 bases removed from V and 2 bases from J, the gap between germline ends came to 11 bases. This CDR3 has 14 amino acids.

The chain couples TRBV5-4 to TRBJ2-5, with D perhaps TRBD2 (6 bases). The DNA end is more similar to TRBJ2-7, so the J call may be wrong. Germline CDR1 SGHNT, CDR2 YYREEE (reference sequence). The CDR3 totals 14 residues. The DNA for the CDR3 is TGTGCCAGCACTACTTCACGGGAGCCGCGCGAGCAGTACTTC. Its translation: CASTTSREPREQYF.

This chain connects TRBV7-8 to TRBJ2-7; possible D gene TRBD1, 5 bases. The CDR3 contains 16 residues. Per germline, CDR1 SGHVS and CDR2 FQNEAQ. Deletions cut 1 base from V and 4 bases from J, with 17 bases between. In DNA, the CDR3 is TGTGCCAGCAGCTTAGACAGGTTCTCATCTTTTTACGAGCAGTACTTC. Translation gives CASSLDRFSSFYEQYF.

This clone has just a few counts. CDR3 protein: CAPLGQDISYEQYF. The CDR3 nucleotides read TGTGCCCCTCTAGGACAGGATATATCCTACGAGCAGTACTTC. This rearrangement joins TRBV10-3 to TRBJ2-7, with TRBD1 matching 7 bases. The J segment lost 1 base and the V segment lost 11 bases, leaving 11 bases of the junction unmatched. The CDR3 spans 14 residues. Germline-derived CDR1 and CDR2 are ENHRY and SYGVKD.